This T cell receptor beta chain comes out of a study of Ad26.COV2.S vaccination and SARS-CoV-2 variants. Study as a whole: The donor was enrolled in the Ad26.COV2.S arm of the COV1001 trial.

Treatment denoted: around 19 received Ad26.COV2.S at low or high dose, single or two shots; about 5 received placebo; per-sample allocation not given. Sampling occurred on day 63 after the first vaccine or placebo injection. Only in-frame clones appear in the TCRdb table, and some are missing; sequencing was by immunoSEQ multiplex PCR. The table shows approximately 400,000 clones, with roughly 80% occurring only once. The V gene's germline CDR1 is SGHDN and CDR2 FVKESK. V trimming: 4 bases; J trimming: 0 bases; junction bases outside the gene matches: 11. The CDR3 is made up of 19 amino acids. This clone was recorded only once. Its cognate antigen is unknown. Study-wide findings and caveats: Comparability of non-spike TCR breadth was observed across vaccine and placebo recipients.

The source is a person between 18 and 65 years old who received the Ad26.COV2.S COVID-19 vaccine or a placebo. The sample was peripheral blood, taken in a trial of Ad26.COV2.S vaccine versus placebo. The chain carries TRBV14 and TRBJ1-6; 8 bases align to TRBD1. Here the CDR3 reads CASSPGRRTGSSYNSPLHF. CDR3 nucleotides: TGTGCCAGCAGCCCCGGAAGGAGGACAGGGAGCTCCTATAATTCACCCCTCCACTTT.